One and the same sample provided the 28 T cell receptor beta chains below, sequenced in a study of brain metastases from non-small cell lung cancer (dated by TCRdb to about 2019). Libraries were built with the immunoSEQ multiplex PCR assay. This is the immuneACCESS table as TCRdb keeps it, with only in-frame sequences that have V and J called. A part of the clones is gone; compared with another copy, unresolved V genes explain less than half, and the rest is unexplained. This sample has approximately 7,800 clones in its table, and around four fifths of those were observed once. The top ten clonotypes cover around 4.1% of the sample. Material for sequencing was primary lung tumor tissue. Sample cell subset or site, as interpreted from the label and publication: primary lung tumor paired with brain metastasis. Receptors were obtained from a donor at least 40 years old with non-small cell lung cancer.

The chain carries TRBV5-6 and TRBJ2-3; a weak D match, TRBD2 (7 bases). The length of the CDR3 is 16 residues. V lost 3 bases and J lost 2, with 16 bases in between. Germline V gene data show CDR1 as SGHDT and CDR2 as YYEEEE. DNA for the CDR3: TGTGCCAGCAGCTCGAGCGGGACATCTTCCACAGATACGCAGTATTTT. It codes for CASSSSGTSSTDTQYF.

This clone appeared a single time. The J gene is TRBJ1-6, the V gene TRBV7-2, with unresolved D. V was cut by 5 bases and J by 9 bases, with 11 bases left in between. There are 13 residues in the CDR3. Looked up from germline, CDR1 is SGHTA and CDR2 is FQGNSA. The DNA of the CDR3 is TGTGCCAGCAGCCTATTATGGGGTTCACCCCTCCACTTT. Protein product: CASSLLWGSPLHF.

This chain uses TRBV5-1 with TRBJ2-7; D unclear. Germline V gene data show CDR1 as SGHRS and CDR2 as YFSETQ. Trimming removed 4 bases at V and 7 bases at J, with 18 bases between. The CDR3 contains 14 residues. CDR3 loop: CASSPGSQSGEQYF. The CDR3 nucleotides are TGCGCCAGCAGCCCAGGTTCTCAATCCGGAGAGCAGTACTTC.

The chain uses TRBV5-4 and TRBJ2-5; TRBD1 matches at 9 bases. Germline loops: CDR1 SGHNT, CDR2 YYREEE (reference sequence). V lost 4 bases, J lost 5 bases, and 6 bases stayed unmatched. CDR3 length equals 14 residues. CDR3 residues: CASSPQDRGETQYF. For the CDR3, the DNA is TGTGCCAGCAGCCCCCAAGACAGGGGGGAGACCCAGTACTTC. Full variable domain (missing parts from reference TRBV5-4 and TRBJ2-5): ETGVTQSPTHLIKTRGQQVTLRCSSQSGHNTVSWYQQALGQGPQFIFQYYREEENGRGNFPPRFSGLQFPNYSSELNVNALELDDSALYLCASSPQDRGETQYFGPGTRLLVL.

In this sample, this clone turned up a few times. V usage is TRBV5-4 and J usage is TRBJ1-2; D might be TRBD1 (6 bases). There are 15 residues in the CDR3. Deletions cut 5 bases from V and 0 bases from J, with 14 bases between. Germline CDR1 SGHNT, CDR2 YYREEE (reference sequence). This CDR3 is CASSSKTGTNYGYTF. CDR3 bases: TGTGCCAGCAGTTCGAAGACAGGAACTAACTATGGCTACACCTTC.

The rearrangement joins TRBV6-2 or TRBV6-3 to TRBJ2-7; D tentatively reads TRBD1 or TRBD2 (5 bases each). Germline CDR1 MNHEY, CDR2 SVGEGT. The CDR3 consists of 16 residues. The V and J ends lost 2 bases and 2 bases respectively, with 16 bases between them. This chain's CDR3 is CASSYLLGRLAYEQYF. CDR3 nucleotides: TGTGCCAGCAGTTACCTATTGGGACGGCTTGCCTACGAGCAGTACTTC.

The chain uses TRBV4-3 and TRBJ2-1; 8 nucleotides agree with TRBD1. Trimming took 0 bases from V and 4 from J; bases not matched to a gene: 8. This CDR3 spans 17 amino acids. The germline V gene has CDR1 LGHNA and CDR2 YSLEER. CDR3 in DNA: TGCGCCAGCAGCCAAGACTCTCAGGGGGCGCGATACAATGAGCAGTTCTTC. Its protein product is CASSQDSQGARYNEQFF.

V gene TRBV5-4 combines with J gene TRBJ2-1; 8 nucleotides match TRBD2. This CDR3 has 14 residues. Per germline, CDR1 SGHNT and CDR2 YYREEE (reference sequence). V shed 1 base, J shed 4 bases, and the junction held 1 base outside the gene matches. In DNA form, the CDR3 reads TGTGCCAGCAGCTTGACTAGCGGTTACAATGAGCAGTTCTTC. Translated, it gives CASSLTSGYNEQFF. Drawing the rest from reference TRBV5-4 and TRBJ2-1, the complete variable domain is ETGVTQSPTHLIKTRGQQVTLRCSSQSGHNTVSWYQQALGQGPQFIFQYYREEENGRGNFPPRFSGLQFPNYSSELNVNALELDDSALYLCASSLTSGYNEQFFGPGTRLTVL.

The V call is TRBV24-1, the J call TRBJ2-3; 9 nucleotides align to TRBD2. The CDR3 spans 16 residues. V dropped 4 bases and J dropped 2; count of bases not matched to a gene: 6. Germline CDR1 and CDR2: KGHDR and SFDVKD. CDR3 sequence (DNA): TGTGCCACCAGTGAACCTATAGCGGGGGACACAGATACGCAGTATTTT. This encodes CATSEPIAGDTDTQYF.

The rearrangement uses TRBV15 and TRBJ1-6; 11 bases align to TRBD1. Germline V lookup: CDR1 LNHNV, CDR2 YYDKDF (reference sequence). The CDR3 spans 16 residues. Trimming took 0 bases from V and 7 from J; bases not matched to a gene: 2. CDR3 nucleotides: TGTGCCACCAGCAGAGACCGGACAGGGGGCAATTCACCCCTCCACTTT. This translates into CATSRDRTGGNSPLHF.

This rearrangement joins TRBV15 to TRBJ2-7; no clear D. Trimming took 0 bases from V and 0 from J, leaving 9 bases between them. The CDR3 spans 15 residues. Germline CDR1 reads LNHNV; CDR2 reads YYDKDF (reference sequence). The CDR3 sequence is CATSRDPRSSYEQYF. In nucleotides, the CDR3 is TGTGCCACCAGCAGAGATCCCAGGAGCTCCTACGAGCAGTACTTC. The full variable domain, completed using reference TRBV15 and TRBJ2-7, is DAMVIQNPRYQVTQFGKPVTLSCSQTLNHNVMYWYQQKSSQAPKLLFHYYDKDFNNEADTPDNFQSRRPNTSFCFLDIRSPGLGDTAMYLCATSRDPRSSYEQYFGPGTRLTVT.

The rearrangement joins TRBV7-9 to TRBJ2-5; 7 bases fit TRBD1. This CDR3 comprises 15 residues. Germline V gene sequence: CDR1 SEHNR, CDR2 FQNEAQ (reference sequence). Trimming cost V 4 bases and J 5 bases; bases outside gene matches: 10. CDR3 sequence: CASSSLTGVQETQYF. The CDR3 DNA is TGTGCCAGCAGCTCCCTAACAGGGGTGCAGGAGACCCAGTACTTC.

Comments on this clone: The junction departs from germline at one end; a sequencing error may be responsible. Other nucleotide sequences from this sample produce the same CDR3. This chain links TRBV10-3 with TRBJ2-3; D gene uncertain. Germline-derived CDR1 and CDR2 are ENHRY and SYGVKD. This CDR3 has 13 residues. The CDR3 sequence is CAISESTGDTQYF. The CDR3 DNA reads TGTGCTATCAGTGAGTCGACGGGAGATACGCAGTATTTT.

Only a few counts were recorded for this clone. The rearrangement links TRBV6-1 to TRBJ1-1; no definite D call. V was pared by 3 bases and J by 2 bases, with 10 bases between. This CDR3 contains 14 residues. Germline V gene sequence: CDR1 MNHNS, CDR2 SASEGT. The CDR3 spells CASSDGSVNTEAFF. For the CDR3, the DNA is TGTGCCAGCAGTGATGGGTCTGTCAACACTGAAGCTTTCTTT.

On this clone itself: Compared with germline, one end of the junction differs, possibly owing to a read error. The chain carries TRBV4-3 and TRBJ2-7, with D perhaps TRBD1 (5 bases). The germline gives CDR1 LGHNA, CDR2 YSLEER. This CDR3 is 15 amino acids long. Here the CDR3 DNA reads TGCGCCAGCAGCCAAGAACAAAGGGGCCGAGCTCCTACCGTTTTC. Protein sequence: CASSQEQRGRAPTVF.

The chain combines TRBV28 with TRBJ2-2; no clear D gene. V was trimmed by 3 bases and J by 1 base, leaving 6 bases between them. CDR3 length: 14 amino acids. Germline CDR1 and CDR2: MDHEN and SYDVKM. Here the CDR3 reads CASSFSENTGELFF. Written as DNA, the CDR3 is TGTGCCAGCAGTTTTTCAGAGAACACCGGGGAGCTGTTTTTT.

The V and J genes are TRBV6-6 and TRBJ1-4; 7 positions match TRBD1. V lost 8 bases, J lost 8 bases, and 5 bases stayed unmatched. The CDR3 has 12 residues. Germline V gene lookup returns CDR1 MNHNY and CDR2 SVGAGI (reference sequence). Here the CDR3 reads CASGGGLEKLFF. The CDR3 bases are TGTGCCAGCGGAGGGGGCTTGGAAAAACTGTTTTTT.

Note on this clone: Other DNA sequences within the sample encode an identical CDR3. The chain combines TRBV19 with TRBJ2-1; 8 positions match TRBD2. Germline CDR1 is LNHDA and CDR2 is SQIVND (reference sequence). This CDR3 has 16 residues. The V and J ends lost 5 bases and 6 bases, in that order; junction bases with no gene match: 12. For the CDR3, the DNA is TGTGCCAGTAGTCTGGGACTGGCGGGGGGACCCAATGAGCAGTTCTTC. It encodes CASSLGLAGGPNEQFF.

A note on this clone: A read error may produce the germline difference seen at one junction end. The CDR3 region has the DNA TGTACCATCAGTGAGAAGGTTGGGGGCGAGGGCTATGGCTACACCTTC. Its protein is CTISEKVGGEGYGYTF. The gene calls are TRBV10-3 and TRBJ1-2, with a possible D match to TRBD1 (6 bases). This CDR3 has 16 residues. CDR1 is ENHRY and CDR2 is SYGVKD in the germline V gene.

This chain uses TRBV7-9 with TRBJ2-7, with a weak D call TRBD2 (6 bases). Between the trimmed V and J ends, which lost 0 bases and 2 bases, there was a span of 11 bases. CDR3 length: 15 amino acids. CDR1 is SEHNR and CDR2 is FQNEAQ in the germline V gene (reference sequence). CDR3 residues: CASSLAMAGPYEQYF. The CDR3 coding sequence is TGTGCCAGCAGCTTAGCAATGGCGGGGCCCTACGAGCAGTACTTC.

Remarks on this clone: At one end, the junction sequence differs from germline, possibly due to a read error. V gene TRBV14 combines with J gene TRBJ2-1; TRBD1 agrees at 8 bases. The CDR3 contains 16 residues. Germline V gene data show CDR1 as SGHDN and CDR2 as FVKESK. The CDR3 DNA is TGTGCTAGCAGCCTCCAGGGGGCACTACCCTACAATGAGCAGTTCTTC. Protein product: CASSLQGALPYNEQFF.

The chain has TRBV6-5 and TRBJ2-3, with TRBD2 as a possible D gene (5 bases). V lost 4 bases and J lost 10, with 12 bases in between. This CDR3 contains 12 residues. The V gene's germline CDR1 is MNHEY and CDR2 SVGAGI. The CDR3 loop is CASSSPRGAQYF. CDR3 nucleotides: TGTGCCAGCAGTTCACCCCGGGGAGCGCAGTATTTT.

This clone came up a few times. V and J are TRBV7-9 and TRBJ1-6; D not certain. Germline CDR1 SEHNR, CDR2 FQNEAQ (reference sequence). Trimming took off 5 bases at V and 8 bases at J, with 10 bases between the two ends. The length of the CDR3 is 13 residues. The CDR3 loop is CASSPGPYSPLHF. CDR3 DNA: TGTGCCAGCAGCCCTGGACCTTATTCACCCCTCCACTTT.

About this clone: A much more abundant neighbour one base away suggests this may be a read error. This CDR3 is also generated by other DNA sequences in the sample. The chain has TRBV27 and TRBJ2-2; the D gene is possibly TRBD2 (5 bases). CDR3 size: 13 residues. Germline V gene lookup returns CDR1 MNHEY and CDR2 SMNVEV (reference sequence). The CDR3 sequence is CASSFKRTGELFF. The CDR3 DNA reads TGTGCCAGCAGTTTCAAGAGGACCGGGGAACTGTTTTTT.

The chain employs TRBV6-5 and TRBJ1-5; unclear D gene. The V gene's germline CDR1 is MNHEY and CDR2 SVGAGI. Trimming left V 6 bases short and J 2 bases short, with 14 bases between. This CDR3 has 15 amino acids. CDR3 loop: CASRTLLGGNQPQHF. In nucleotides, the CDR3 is TGTGCCAGCAGAACCTTGCTGGGAGGCAATCAGCCCCAGCATTTT.

The CDR3 region has the DNA TGCAGCGTAACCTACCAGTCCTACGAGCAGTACTTC. It specifies CSVTYQSYEQYF. This rearrangement joins TRBV29-1 to TRBJ2-7; no clear D gene. With 6 bases removed from V and 1 base from J, the gap between germline ends came to 10 bases. Germline CDR1 reads SQVTM; CDR2 reads ANQGSEA. The CDR3 is 12 residues long.

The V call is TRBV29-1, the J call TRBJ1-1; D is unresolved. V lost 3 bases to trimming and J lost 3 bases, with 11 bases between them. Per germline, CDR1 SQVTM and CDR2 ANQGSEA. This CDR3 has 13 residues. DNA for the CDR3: TGCAGCGTTGACAGACAAGGTCACACTGAAGCTTTCTTT. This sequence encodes CSVDRQGHTEAFF.

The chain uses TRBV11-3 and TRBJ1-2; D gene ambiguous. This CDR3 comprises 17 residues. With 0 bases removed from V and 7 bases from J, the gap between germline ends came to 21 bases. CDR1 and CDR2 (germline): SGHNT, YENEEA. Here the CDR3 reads CASSLDLTGGYLCGYTF. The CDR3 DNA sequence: TGTGCCAGCAGCTTAGACCTGACCGGCGGTTACTTGTGTGGCTACACCTTC. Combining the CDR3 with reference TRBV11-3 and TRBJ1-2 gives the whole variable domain EAGVVQSPRYKIIEKKQPVAFWCNPISGHNTLYWYLQNLGQGPELLIRYENEEAVDDSQLPKDRFSAERLKGVDSTLKIQPAELGDSAVYLCASSLDLTGGYLCGYTFGSGTRLTVV.